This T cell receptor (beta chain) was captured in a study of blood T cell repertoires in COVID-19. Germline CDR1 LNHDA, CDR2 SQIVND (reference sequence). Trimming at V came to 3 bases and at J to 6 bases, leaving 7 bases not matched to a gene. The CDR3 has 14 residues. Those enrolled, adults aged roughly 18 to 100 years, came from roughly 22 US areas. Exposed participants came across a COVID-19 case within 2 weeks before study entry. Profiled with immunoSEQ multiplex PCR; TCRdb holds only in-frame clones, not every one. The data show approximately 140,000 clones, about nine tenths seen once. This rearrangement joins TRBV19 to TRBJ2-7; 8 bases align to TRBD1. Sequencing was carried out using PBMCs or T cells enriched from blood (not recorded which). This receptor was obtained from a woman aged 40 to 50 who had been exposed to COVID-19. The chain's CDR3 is CASSMRGRGPEQYF. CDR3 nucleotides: TGTGCCAGTAGTATGAGGGGCAGGGGGCCCGAGCAGTACTTC.